The subject of this entry is one T cell receptor beta chain. Its antigen remains undetermined. No quality values exist for individual bases; no much larger clone is one base distant. These data are taken from a study of vaccination effects on CD4 cells after COVID-19 (dated by TCRdb to between 2021 and 2024). A note on the overall study: Post-vaccine samples across the study were collected a median of 72 days after the second dose, with a range of 14 to 241. A total of nine to ten COVID-19 convalescent patients and 4 SARS-CoV-2-naive healthy vaccine recipients were included in the full study. Cultures from other donors in the study were sequenced using the Oncomine TCR Beta short-read assay on an Illumina iSeq 100. SARS-CoV-2 spike-specific CD4+ TCR repertoires were compared before and after mRNA vaccination in COVID-19 convalescent patients and in infection-naive vaccine recipients.

Libraries were prepared through the immunoSEQ multiplex PCR assay. DNA from the CD4+ T cells that had been cultured and isolated underwent TCR beta CDR3 sequencing. The paper's processing steps were these. Non-productive TCR sequences were removed and reads were trimmed to the CDR3 region, keeping CDR3s of at least 7 amino acids. The MANAFEST web app was used to identify antigen-specific clonotypes by comparing expansion in peptide wells with expansion in reference cultures. For clones to be considered positive, expansion at FDR<0.05 versus reference and all other wells, an odds ratio above 5, and a frequency above 0.1% in two replicate wells were required. Clonotypes significantly expanded in SARS-CoV-2 spike wells and in at least one common cold coronavirus spike condition were defined as cross-reactive. Using the stringdist R package, CDR3 similarity was measured by Levenshtein distance, and unrooted trees were constructed with ape in R 3.6.1. TCRdb mirrors the immuneACCESS table, restricted to in-frame sequences. Some clones are absent from its copies; in checked studies, under half trace to an unresolved V gene, and the reason for the others is unknown. V and J calls and clone size are those listed in that table; D and trimming were worked out from the DNA. The sample table contains about 35,000 clones; only one count was recorded for roughly 82% of them. Jointly, the top ten make up about 1.6% of the sample.

V is trimmed back by 2 bases and J by 8 bases, and the junction contains 10 bases that no gene match accounts for. Taken from cysteine to phenylalanine, the CDR3 has 16 residues. The CDR3 DNA has 48 bases and is translated from base 1. CDR1 ENHRY and CDR2 SYGVKD are derived from the germline V gene. To identify antigen-specific CD4+ T cell clonotypes by their expansion, the ViraFEST assay first stimulated PBMC with viral peptide pools and then applied TCR sequencing. After less than eleven days of culture, CD4+ T cells were isolated with the EasySep CD4+ T cell isolation kit. Participants received two doses of either the BNT162b2 or the mRNA-1273 mRNA SARS-CoV-2 vaccine. Healthy vaccine recipients had no prior SARS-CoV-2 infection, confirmed by negative nucleocapsid antibodies before and after vaccination. A few million PBMC per well were cultured with about 10 ug/ml peptides in IMDM containing around 5% human AB serum, roughly 10 IU/ml IL-2 and gentamicin. On days 3 and 7, half of the culture medium was replaced with fresh IL-2-containing medium. Unless otherwise noted, each peptide stimulation condition was cultured in triplicate wells. PBMC were separated from whole blood using Ficoll-Paque Plus gradient centrifugation and were then either cryopreserved at -140C or used fresh. The overlapping peptide pools covered the spike proteins of SARS-CoV-2 as well as those of the common cold coronaviruses HCoV-NL63, HCoV-OC43 and HCoV-229E. The QIAamp micro DNA kit was used to extract genomic DNA from the cultured CD4+ T cells.

The paper's findings and limits, for the study overall: The study was limited by a small number of convalescent patients, and early post-infection timepoints were lacking. In healthy vaccine recipients, vaccine-induced clones were almost all SARS-CoV-2 mono-reactive, with only 1 of 255 cross-reactive with common cold coronaviruses. Both infection-induced and vaccine-induced clones contracted markedly at late post-vaccination timepoints, which is consistent with waning T cell responses.

Sequenced material: CD4+ T cells from PBMCs cultured with HCoV-NL63 spike peptides, taken after COVID-19 vaccination. Explained via the paper, the cell subset or site label denotes: HCoV-NL63 spike overlapping peptide pool stimulation. The TCR comes from a human donor who received a COVID-19 vaccine. Some clones in this sample may be carry-over from other donors' samples. The receptor chain draws on TRBV10-3 and TRBJ2-1, with 9 central nucleotides matching TRBD2. The nucleotide sequence is TGTGCCATCAGTGAGAGTCTCGCGGGGGGGCCCGATGAGCAGTTCTTC. Translated, it gives CAISESLAGGPDEQFF.